This TCR beta chain was obtained from a study of CD8+ T cells in alopecia areata. Study details: Treated patients were dosed with oral tofacitinib, taking 5 to 10 mg twice daily.

About this clone: Its antigen remains unknown.

There are 14 residues in the CDR3. The germline CDR1 and CDR2 sequences are GTSNPN and SVGIG (reference sequence). V was shortened by 2 bases and J by 3 bases, with 11 bases between the two germline ends. The authors extracted RNA and reverse transcribed it into cDNA as the sequencing template. Sequencing was performed with immunoSEQ multiplex PCR; in TCRdb, only in-frame clones are kept and a portion is missing. The top ten hold approximately 18% of the sample, which has around 65,000 clones, roughly half seen once. Using a FACSAria, the CD4+ and CD8+ T cells were sorted from the PBMCs. Notes on the study in general: Sharing of TCR sequences between patients (possibly for HLA-related reasons) was less clear than in mice. Resident alphabeta T-cell populations of normal skin are likewise subject to sequencing in scalp samples.

This chain connects TRBV30 to TRBJ1-5; D gene uncertain. The sequences come from CD8+ T cells sorted from blood, collected at week 0. The receptor's source is a human donor with alopecia areata. The DNA of the CDR3 is TGTGCCTGGAGTCCCGGTCGAAACAATCAGCCCCAGCATTTT. Protein sequence: CAWSPGRNNQPQHF.